The source of this TCR beta chain is a study of T cell repertoires in cytomegalovirus infection. In the study overall: Public TCR beta signatures provided an indication of both CMV infection and a matching HLA type. Findings of the study overall: Across the ex vivo response, the dominant clonotypes were HLA-C-restricted CMV-specific TCR beta clonotypes. Carriers of CMV plus the relevant HLA were identified by cumulative public TCR beta family frequency.

In this sample, this clonotype turned up many times. The target antigen is unknown. MiXCR, applied by TCRdb to the reads, yields one record per CDR3 protein. This sample has under 200,000 distinct CDR3 sequences, with roughly 9.8% found just once. V lost 4 bases to trimming and J lost 1 base; unmatched junction nucleotides: 5. The germline gives CDR1 SGHNT, CDR2 YYREEE (reference sequence). This CDR3 has 15 residues. Source material: PBMCs. This clonotype was obtained from a human donor in good health (CMV status not recorded). Some clones in this sample may be carry-over from other donors' samples. The chain has TRBV5-4 and TRBJ2-3; 8 bases map to TRBD1. The CDR3 DNA reads TGTGCCAGCAGCGAGAGGGGACAGGGCACAGATACGCAGTATTTT. Its protein is CASSERGQGTDTQYF.